The present T cell receptor beta chain was sequenced within a study of CD8 T cells in ankylosing spondylitis. Study-wide results and limits: It appeared that ankylosing spondylitis blood was characterized by a TCR beta motif of several highly homologous variants.

MiXCR was run by TCRdb on the 5' RACE reads, yielding one entry per CDR3 protein. This sample carries some 220,000 distinct CDR3 sequences, 5.5% to 7.5% of them seen once, and the ten largest clones take approximately 15%. As concerns this clonotype: The target antigen is unknown.

The CDR3 extends over 14 amino acids. In germline, CDR1 is MNHEY, CDR2 SVGEGT. V was cut by 2 bases and J by 8 bases, with 15 bases left in between. The chain recombines TRBV6-2 or TRBV6-3 with TRBJ1-2, with a possible D match to TRBD1 (5 bases). Sequencing used blood, either unsorted or a sorted T cell fraction (not recorded which). This sequence was found in a male donor with ankylosing spondylitis. The CDR3 sequence is CASSYGLAGPGYTF. The CDR3 DNA is TGTGCCAGCAGTTACGGGTTGGCAGGGCCGGGCTACACCTTC.